This T cell receptor (beta chain) was identified during a study of T cells after yellow fever vaccination. Trimming took 7 bases from V and 1 from J, leaving 13 bases between them. Looked up from germline, CDR1 is LNHDA and CDR2 is SQIVND (reference sequence). The CDR3 totals 14 residues. TCRdb redid the calling of the 5' RACE reads with MiXCR, one entry per CDR3 protein. This table has nearly 550,000 distinct CDR3 sequences, 15% to 20% appearing once. This clonotype was counted once. The TCR was taken from a man aged 30 to 39 who received the YFV17D yellow fever vaccine. The J gene is TRBJ2-5, the V gene TRBV19, with a possible D match to TRBD2 (6 bases). The input for sequencing was PBMCs, taken 15 days after the yellow fever booster vaccination. The CDR3: CASTPPGLQETQYF. CDR3 in DNA: TGTGCCAGTACCCCCCCGGGACTCCAAGAGACCCAGTACTTC.